Here is one TCR beta chain with its context. This entry comes from a study of molecular identifiers for immune sequencing clone quantification. Across the study: Replicate RNA came from about 20,000 or 100,000 naive CD8 cells and was split five ways, and four parts were sequenced.

Per the germline V gene, CDR1 is MGHRA and CDR2 is YSYEKL. This CDR3 has 16 amino acids. The V end was cut by 0 bases, the J end by 6 bases, with 15 bases between. TCRdb redid the calling of the PCR reads with MiXCR, one entry per CDR3 protein. This table has about 510,000 distinct CDR3 sequences, around 25% appearing once. Construction of naive CD8 libraries employed about 20,000 to 1,100,000 sorted cells together with 10%, 30% or 50% RNA. For naive CD8 T cells, sorting used the CD8+CD4-CCR7+CD45RA+ phenotype. The TCR sequence derives from a human donor in good health. Some libraries in this study had Jurkat cell RNA spiked in. The rearrangement joins TRBV4-1 to TRBJ1-5; D gene uncertain. The sample was naive CD8+ T cells from blood, with Jurkat cell RNA spiked in. Sample subset: FACS-sorted CD8+CD4-CCR7+CD45RA+ naive T cells. In DNA, the CDR3 is TGCGCCAGCAGCCAAGATCGACTTATCCGGCCTCAGCCCCAGCATTTT. This gives the protein CASSQDRLIRPQPQHF.